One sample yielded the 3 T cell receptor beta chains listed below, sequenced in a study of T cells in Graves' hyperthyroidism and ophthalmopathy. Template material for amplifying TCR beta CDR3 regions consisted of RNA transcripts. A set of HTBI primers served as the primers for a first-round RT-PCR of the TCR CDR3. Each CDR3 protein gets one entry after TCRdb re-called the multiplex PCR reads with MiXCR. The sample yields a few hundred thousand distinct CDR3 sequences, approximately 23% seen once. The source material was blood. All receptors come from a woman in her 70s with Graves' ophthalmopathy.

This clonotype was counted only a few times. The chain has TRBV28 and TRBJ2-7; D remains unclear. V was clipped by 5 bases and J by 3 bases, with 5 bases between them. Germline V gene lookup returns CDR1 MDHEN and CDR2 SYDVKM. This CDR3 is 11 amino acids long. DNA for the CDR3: TGTGCCAGCAGTATTTTCTACGAGCAGTACTTC. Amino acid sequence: CASSIFYEQYF.

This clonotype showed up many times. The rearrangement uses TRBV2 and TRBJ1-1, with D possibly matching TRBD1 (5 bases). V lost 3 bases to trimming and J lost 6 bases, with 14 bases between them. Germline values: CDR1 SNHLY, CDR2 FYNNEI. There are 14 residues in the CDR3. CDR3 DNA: TGTGCCAGCAGTGACCTTGGGGGGTTCCCTGAAGCTTTCTTT. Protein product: CASSDLGGFPEAFF.

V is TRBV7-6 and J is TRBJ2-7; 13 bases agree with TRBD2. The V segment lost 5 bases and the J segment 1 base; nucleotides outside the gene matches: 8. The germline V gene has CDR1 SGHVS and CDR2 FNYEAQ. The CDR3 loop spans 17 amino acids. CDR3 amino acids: CASSPGTSGKKSYEQYF. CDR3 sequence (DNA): TGTGCCAGCAGCCCCGGGACTAGCGGGAAAAAATCCTACGAGCAGTACTTC.